These T cell receptor beta chains were read from a single sample in a study of regulatory dendritic cells for organ transplantation. Repertoires were generated with immunoSEQ multiplex PCR, while TCRdb's copy carries only in-frame clones and drops some. The sample holds 9,500 to 15,000 clones; less than 70% are singletons and the top ten take 1.2%. Antigens for these TCRs are unknown. The material sequenced was naive CD8+ T cells from blood cultured with dendritic cells. The receptor source for this set is a human donor in good health. CDR3s include the opening cysteine and the closing phenylalanine or tryptophan. The order of the fields is D gene, clone size, V gene, J gene, CDR3 DNA, CDR3 protein. The D gene is left open where the match is weak. Clone size is stated in some rows and not others, as once, few, many or a class when expanded.

TRBD1	-	TRBV4-3	TRBJ1-2	TGCGCCAGCAGCCAAGACTCTTTCGTGACAGGGAATGGCTACACCTTC	CASSQDSFVTGNGYTF
-	-	TRBV19	TRBJ2-7	TGTGCCAGTAGTATAGTAAGCCGAGCCTACGAGCAGTACTTC	CASSIVSRAYEQYF
TRBD1	-	TRBV9	TRBJ1-1	TGTGCCAGCAGCGCGGACAGGGACGCGAACACTGAAGCTTTCTTT	CASSADRDANTEAFF
-	-	TRBV5-6	TRBJ1-1	TGTGCCAGCAGCTTGGAAGGGGGTCGGACTGAAGCTTTCTTT	CASSLEGGRTEAFF
-	once	TRBV9	TRBJ1-5	TGTGCCAGCAGCGTAGGGGGGGATAGCAATCAGCCCCAGCATTTT	CASSVGGDSNQPQHF
-	-	TRBV7-6	TRBJ1-1	TGTGCCAGCAGCTTAGTACGGGGGGCGGGCACTGAAGCTTTCTTT	CASSLVRGAGTEAFF
-	-	TRBV15	TRBJ2-5	TGTGCCACCAGCAGAGCGGGGGACAGGGGACTAGCGGAGGAGACCCAGTACTTC	CATSRAGDRGLAEETQYF
-	-	TRBV16	TRBJ2-4	TGTGCCAGCAGCAGGTCTCTGGACACCAAAAACATTCAGTACTTC	CASSRSLDTKNIQYF
-	few	TRBV27	TRBJ2-7	TGTGCCAGCAGGCCCCTGGGGGCGGGCTACGAGCAGTACTTC	CASRPLGAGYEQYF
-	-	TRBV6-1	TRBJ2-7	TGTGCCAGCCGAGCCTTCTCCTACGAGCAGTACTTC	CASRAFSYEQYF
-	-	TRBV6-5	TRBJ1-2	TGTGCCAGCAGTTACGGAGGGGACGGGGGCTACACCTTC	CASSYGGDGGYTF
-	-	TRBV7-2	TRBJ1-2	TGTGCCAGCAGCTTAGCGAGCAGGTTAGGCTATGGCTACACCTTC	CASSLASRLGYGYTF
-	-	TRBV10-3	TRBJ1-1	TGTGCCATCAGTAACGGGGCTGAAGCTTTCTTT	CAISNGAEAFF
-	-	TRBV27	TRBJ2-5	TGTGCCAGCAGTTCCCCAGGTGGACTCCAAGAGACCCAGTACTTC	CASSSPGGLQETQYF
TRBD1	few	TRBV13	TRBJ2-7	TGTGCCAGCAGCCCCAGGGGACAGTTCTACGAGCAGTACTTC	CASSPRGQFYEQYF
-	-	TRBV2	TRBJ1-2	TGTGCCAGCAATTTTGCAGTGTACACCTTC	CASNFAVYTF
TRBD2	-	TRBV7-3	TRBJ2-1	TGTGCCAGCAGCTTGACTAGCGGGGGGGATAATGAGCAGTTCTTC	CASSLTSGGDNEQFF
-	few	TRBV2	TRBJ1-1	TGTGCCAGCAGTGAAGTTACCGGGGGAAACACTGAAGCTTTCTTT	CASSEVTGGNTEAFF
TRBD2	few	TRBV2	TRBJ2-3	TGTGCCAGCAGTGAAGTAGGGACTAGCGTGACGGATACGCAGTATTTT	CASSEVGTSVTDTQYF
TRBD1	few	TRBV11-2	TRBJ2-1	TGTGCCAGCAGCCCCCCCGGGACAGGGTGGAATGAGCAGTTCTTC	CASSPPGTGWNEQFF
TRBD2	-	TRBV5-4	TRBJ2-3	TGTGCCAGCAGCCCAGAGGGGCGGGGGGGCACAGATACGCAGTATTTT	CASSPEGRGGTDTQYF
TRBD1	-	TRBV19	TRBJ2-7	TGTGCCAGTAGTATCTGGACAGGGGGCCTCTACGAGCAGTACTTC	CASSIWTGGLYEQYF
TRBD2	-	TRBV9	TRBJ2-4	TGTGCCAGCAGCACAGCTAGCGGGGTGGTTCAGTACTTC	CASSTASGVVQYF
-	-	TRBV7-2	TRBJ2-5	TGTGCCAGCAGCTTAGGAGGGGGGGGCCTCCGAGAGACCCAGTACTTC	CASSLGGGGLRETQYF
TRBD2	-	TRBV7-9	TRBJ2-2	TGTGCCAGCAGCTTAGAGCGCGGGGGCGGGGAGCTGTTTTTT	CASSLERGGGELFF
-	few	TRBV4-1	TRBJ2-1	TGCGCCAGCAGCTTGGTCAGGTCTTCCTACAATGAGCAGTTCTTC	CASSLVRSSYNEQFF
-	-	TRBV6-5	TRBJ1-6	TGTGCCAGCAGTTACGGGGCGAGGGGGGGCGGTTCACCCCTCCACTTT	CASSYGARGGGSPLHF
-	-	TRBV7-8	TRBJ1-1	TGTGCCAGCAGCTACAGGGAAGGGTACACTGAAGCTTTCTTT	CASSYREGYTEAFF
TRBD1	-	TRBV9	TRBJ2-7	TGTGCCAGCAGCCCAGGGGGGACAGGACCCTACGAGCAGTACTTC	CASSPGGTGPYEQYF
TRBD1	-	TRBV9	TRBJ2-2	TGTGCCAGCACCACAGGGGGCCGTACCGGGGAGCTGTTTTTT	CASTTGGRTGELFF
TRBD1	-	TRBV19	TRBJ2-2	TGTGCCAGTAGTATACTAGGGACAGGTAGCGGCGGGGAGCTGTTTTTT	CASSILGTGSGGELFF
-	-	TRBV5-6	TRBJ1-2	TGTGCCAGCAGCCCGGGGGACCTCTATGGCTACACCTTC	CASSPGDLYGYTF
TRBD1	-	TRBV27	TRBJ2-1	TGTGCCAGCAGTCTACCGGGACAGGGTACTGAGCAGTTCTTC	CASSLPGQGTEQFF
-	-	TRBV5-4	TRBJ2-5	TGTGCCAGCAGCTTGTACGCGGACTTACAAGAGACCCAGTACTTC	CASSLYADLQETQYF
TRBD1	-	TRBV2	TRBJ2-2	TGTGCCAGCGAGGACAGGGGGGAACCACGGGGCGGGGAGCTGTTTTTT	CASEDRGEPRGGELFF
TRBD1	-	TRBV5-1	TRBJ2-5	TGCGCCAGCAGCTTGGAGGGACAGGGGGCATTCTTGGAGACCCAGTACTTC	CASSLEGQGAFLETQYF
-	-	TRBV6-1	TRBJ2-5	TGTGCCAGCATTGGCCCGGGGATGCAGACCCAGTACTTC	CASIGPGMQTQYF
TRBD1	-	TRBV25-1	TRBJ1-1	TGTGCCAGCAGTGCTTTACCCCCGACAGGGCGTATGGACACTGAAGCTTTCTTT	CASSALPPTGRMDTEAFF
-	medium-sized	TRBV7-9	TRBJ1-5	TGTGCCAGCAGCGGGGCATATAGCAATCAGCCCCAGCATTTT	CASSGAYSNQPQHF
TRBD2	-	TRBV15	TRBJ2-5	TGTGCCACCAGCAGAATCGGACTAGCGGGTCAAGAGACCCAGTACTTC	CATSRIGLAGQETQYF
-	-	TRBV4-1	TRBJ1-5	TGCGCCAGCAGCCAAGATGATGGCAGGTGGAGGGATAGCAATCAGCCCCAGCATTTT	CASSQDDGRWRDSNQPQHF
-	-	TRBV7-9	TRBJ2-7	TGTGCCAGCAGCCCCCGGACTCCTTCCTACGAGCAGTACTTC	CASSPRTPSYEQYF
TRBD1	-	TRBV19	TRBJ2-1	TGTGCCAGTAGTATAACGGACAGGGAGTCCTACAATGAGCAGTTCTTC	CASSITDRESYNEQFF
TRBD1	-	TRBV23-1	TRBJ1-5	TGCGCCAGCAGTCACTCGGGACAGGGATGCAATCAGCCCCAGCATTTT	CASSHSGQGCNQPQHF
TRBD2	few	TRBV7-9	TRBJ2-3	TGTGCCAGCAGCCCACTAGCGGGGGTTGACACAGATACGCAGTATTTT	CASSPLAGVDTDTQYF
TRBD1	-	TRBV11-3	TRBJ1-1	TGTGCCAGCAGCAACCCTTCCGAGTACAGGGGAGCTTTCTTT	CASSNPSEYRGAFF
-	once	TRBV5-4	TRBJ2-7	TGTGCCAGCAGCTTGGGCCGGGGGTCTTCCTACGAGCAGTACTTC	CASSLGRGSSYEQYF
TRBD1	few	TRBV19	TRBJ1-2	TGTGCCAGTAGTCCGGGACAGTCTAACTATGGCTACACCTTC	CASSPGQSNYGYTF
-	-	TRBV27	TRBJ2-1	TGTGCCAGCAGTTTAGGGGGGGCTAGTCAGTTCTTC	CASSLGGASQFF
TRBD1	-	TRBV7-8	TRBJ2-7	TGTGCCAGCAGCTCGGGCGGGGGACAGGGCTACGAGCAGTACTTC	CASSSGGGQGYEQYF
-	-	TRBV7-8	TRBJ2-3	TGTGCCAGCAGCGCCCAGGGGGGCTCGGGAACTTCAACTAGCACAGATACGCAGTATTTT	CASSAQGGSGTSTSTDTQYF
-	-	TRBV7-6	TRBJ2-7	TGTGCCAGCAGCCCGAGGAACGGGACTCAGAACGAGCAGTACTTC	CASSPRNGTQNEQYF
-	few	TRBV7-2	TRBJ1-6	TGTGCCAGCAAATCAAGCGTTCAATCTAATTCACCCCTCCACTTT	CASKSSVQSNSPLHF
TRBD2	-	TRBV27	TRBJ2-3	TGTGCCAGCAGTCTCTCTGGAGCGGGGGGGCCGACAGATACGCAGTATTTT	CASSLSGAGGPTDTQYF
TRBD2	-	TRBV7-2	TRBJ2-1	TGTGCCAGCAGCTTAAGACTAGCGGGGGCCATGTTCGGCAATGAGCAGTTCTTC	CASSLRLAGAMFGNEQFF